The entry below describes one T cell receptor (beta chain). In the original analysis: From reference gene primer amplification, estimates of nucleated cell counts were derived. Profiled with immunoSEQ multiplex PCR; TCRdb holds only in-frame clones, not every one. D and trimming were read from the DNA, whereas the V and J calls and clone size are those reported in that table. In the table there are 100,000 to 150,000 clones, roughly 90% of which are singletons. The data originate from a study of blood T cell repertoires in COVID-19. Whole-study context: Spain, Italy and the United States supplied samples that represented acute and convalescent COVID-19. The cDNA or gDNA used as material had been derived from T cells, B-cell-depleted T cells, or PBMCs.

V gave up 0 bases and J gave up 0 bases, with 14 bases separating them. The CDR3 is made up of 18 amino acids. The germline CDR1 and CDR2 sequences are LNHNV and YYDKDF (reference sequence). This TCR derives from a man aged 50 to 60 with acute or convalescent COVID-19. Sequences were obtained from peripheral blood. This chain uses TRBV15 with TRBJ1-4; D is uncertain. CDR3 protein: CATSRDRVRQTTNEKLFF. DNA for the CDR3: TGTGCCACCAGCAGAGATCGGGTGAGGCAGACAACTAATGAAAAACTGTTTTTT.